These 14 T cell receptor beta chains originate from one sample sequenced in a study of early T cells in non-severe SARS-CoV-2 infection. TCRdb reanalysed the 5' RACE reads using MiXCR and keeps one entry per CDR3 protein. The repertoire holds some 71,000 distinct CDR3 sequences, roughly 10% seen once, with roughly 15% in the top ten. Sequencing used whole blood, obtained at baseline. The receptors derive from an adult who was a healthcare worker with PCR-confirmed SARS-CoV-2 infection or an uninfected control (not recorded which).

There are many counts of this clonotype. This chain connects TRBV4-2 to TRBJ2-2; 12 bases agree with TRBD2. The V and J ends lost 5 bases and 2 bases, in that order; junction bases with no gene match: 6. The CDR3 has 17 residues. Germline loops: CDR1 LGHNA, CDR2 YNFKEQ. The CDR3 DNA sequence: TGTGCCAGCAGCTCGGGGACTAGCGGGCGTAACACCGGGGAGCTGTTTTTT. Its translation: CASSSGTSGRNTGELFF.

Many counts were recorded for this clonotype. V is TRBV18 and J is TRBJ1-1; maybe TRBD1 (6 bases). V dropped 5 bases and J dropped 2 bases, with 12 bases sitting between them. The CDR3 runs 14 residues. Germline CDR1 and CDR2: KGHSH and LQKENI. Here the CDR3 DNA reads TGTGCCAGCTCAGCGATGGACAGAAACACTGAAGCTTTCTTT. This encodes CASSAMDRNTEAFF.

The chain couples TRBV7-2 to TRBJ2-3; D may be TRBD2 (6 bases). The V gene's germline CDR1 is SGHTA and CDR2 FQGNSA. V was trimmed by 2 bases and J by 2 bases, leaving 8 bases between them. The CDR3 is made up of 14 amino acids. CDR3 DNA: TGTGCCAGCAGCTTACGCGGGAACACAGATACGCAGTATTTT. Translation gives CASSLRGNTDTQYF. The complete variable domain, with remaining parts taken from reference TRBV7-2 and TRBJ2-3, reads GAGVSQSPSNKVTEKGKDVELRCDPISGHTALYWYRQSLGQGLEFLIYFQGNSAPDKSGLPSDRFSAERTGGSVSTLTIQRTQQEDSAVYLCASSLRGNTDTQYFGPGTRLTVL.

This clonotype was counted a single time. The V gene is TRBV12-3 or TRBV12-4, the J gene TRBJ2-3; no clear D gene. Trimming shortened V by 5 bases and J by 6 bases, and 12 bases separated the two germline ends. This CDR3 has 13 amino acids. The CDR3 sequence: CASSVFKRDTQYF. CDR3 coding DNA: TGTGCCAGCAGTGTCTTCAAAAGGGATACGCAGTATTTT.

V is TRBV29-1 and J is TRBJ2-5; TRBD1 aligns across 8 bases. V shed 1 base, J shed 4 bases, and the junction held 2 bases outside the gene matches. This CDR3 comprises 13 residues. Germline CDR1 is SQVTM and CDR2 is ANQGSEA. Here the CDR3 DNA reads TGCAGCGTTGAAGCCGGACAGGGAGAGACCCAGTACTTC. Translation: CSVEAGQGETQYF.

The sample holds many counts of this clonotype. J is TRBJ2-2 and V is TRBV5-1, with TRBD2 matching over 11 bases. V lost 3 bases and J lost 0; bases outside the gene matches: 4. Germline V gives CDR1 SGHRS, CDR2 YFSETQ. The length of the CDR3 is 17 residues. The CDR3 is CASSWLAGGANTGELFF. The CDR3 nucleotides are TGCGCCAGCAGCTGGCTAGCGGGAGGTGCGAACACCGGGGAGCTGTTTTTT.

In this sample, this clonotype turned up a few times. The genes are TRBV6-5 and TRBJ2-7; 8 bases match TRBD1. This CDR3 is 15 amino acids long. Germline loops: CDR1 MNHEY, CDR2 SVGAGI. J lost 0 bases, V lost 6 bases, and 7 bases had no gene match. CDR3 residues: CASSHGTGSSYEQYF. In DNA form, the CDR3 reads TGTGCCAGCAGCCACGGGACAGGAAGCTCCTACGAGCAGTACTTC.

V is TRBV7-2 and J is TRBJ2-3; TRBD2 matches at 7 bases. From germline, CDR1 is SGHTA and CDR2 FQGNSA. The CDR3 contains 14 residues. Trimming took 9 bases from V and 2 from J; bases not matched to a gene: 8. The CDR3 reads CARTSSYHTDTQYF. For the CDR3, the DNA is TGTGCCAGGACTAGCTCGTATCACACAGATACGCAGTATTTT.

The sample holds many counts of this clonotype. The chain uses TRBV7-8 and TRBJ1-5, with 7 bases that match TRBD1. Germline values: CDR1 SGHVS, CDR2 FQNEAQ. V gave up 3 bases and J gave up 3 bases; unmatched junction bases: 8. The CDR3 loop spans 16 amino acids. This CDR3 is CASSFLGGRNNQPQHF. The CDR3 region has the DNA TGTGCCAGCAGCTTTTTAGGGGGCCGAAACAATCAGCCCCAGCATTTT.

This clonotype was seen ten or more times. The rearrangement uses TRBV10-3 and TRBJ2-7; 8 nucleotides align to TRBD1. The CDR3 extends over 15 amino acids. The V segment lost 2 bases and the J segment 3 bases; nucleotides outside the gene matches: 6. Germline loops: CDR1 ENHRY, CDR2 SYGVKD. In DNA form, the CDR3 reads TGTGCCATCAGTGAGGGGGGACAGGCCCGCTACGAGCAGTACTTC. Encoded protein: CAISEGGQARYEQYF.

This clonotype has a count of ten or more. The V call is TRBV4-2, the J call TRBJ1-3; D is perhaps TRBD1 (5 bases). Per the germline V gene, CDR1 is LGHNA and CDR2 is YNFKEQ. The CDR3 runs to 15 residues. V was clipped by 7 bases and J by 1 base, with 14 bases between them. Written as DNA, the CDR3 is TGTGCCAGCACGTCCAAGAGGGGTTCTGGAAACACCATATATTTT. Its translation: CASTSKRGSGNTIYF.

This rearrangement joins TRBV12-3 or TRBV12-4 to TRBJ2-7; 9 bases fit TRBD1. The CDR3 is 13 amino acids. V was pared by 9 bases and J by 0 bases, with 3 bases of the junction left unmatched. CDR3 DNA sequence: TGTGCCAGTCGGGACAGGGACTCCTACGAGCAGTACTTC. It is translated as CASRDRDSYEQYF.

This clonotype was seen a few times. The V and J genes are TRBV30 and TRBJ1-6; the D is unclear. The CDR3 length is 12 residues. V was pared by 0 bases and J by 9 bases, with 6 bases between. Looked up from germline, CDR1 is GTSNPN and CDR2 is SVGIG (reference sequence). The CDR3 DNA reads TGTGCCTGGAGTGTCCCGGGTTCACCCCTCCACTTT. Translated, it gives CAWSVPGSPLHF.

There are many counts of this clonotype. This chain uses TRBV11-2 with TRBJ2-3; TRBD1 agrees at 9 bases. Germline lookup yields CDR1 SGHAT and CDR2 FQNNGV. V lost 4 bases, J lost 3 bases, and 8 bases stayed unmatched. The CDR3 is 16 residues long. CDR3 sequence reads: CASSSGGTGITDTQYF. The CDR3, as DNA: TGTGCCAGCAGCTCTGGGGGGACAGGGATAACAGATACGCAGTATTTT.